A selection of T cell receptor beta chains follows, all from one sample in a study of cytomegalovirus exposure and HLA in healthy donors. Sequencing was performed with immunoSEQ multiplex PCR; in TCRdb, only in-frame clones are kept and a portion is missing. The sample table includes more than 200,000 clones. Sequencing was performed on PBMCs. These receptors originate from a woman under 40 in good health and CMV-seropositive. CDR3s include the opening cysteine and the closing phenylalanine or tryptophan. D genes are given only for firm matches.

D	V	J	DNA	CDR3
NA	TRBV4-1	TRBJ2-1	TGCGCCAGCAGCCAAGCCGACTCCACGGGCTACAATGAGCAGTTCTTC	CASSQADSTGYNEQFF
NA	TRBV20-1	TRBJ1-4	TGCAGTTCCTCCCCCGGTGAAAAACTGTTTTTT	CSSSPGEKLFF
TRBD2	TRBV5-4	TRBJ2-5	TGTGCCAGCAGCCCGGGACTAGCGGGGGGAGGAGCCAAAGAGACCCAGTACTTC	CASSPGLAGGGAKETQYF
NA	TRBV15	TRBJ2-7	TGTGCCACCAGCAGGGGGCGCTTCTACGAGCAGTACTTC	CATSRGRFYEQYF
TRBD1	TRBV18	TRBJ2-1	TGTGCCAGCTCACCACATGACAGGGGTGAGCAGTTCTTC	CASSPHDRGEQFF
NA	TRBV11-2	TRBJ2-3	TGTGCCAGCAGCCCCGCCGGGGGTCCCACAGATACGCAGTATTTT	CASSPAGGPTDTQYF
NA	TRBV5-4	TRBJ1-2	TGTGCCAGCAGCCCCGGGGGGCAATCTGGGAACTATGGCTACACCTTC	CASSPGGQSGNYGYTF
NA	TRBV30	TRBJ1-4	TGTGCCTGGAGTTCCCCTCGGGGGGAGCCAACTAATGAAAAACTGTTTTTT	CAWSSPRGEPTNEKLFF
TRBD1	TRBV25-1	TRBJ2-7	TGTGCCAGCACCAAGGGACAGGCCAGAGATTACGAGCAGTACTTC	CASTKGQARDYEQYF
NA	TRBV6-6	TRBJ2-7	TGTGCCAGCAGACCCTCGAGTAGATCGGCCTACGAGCAGTACTTC	CASRPSSRSAYEQYF
TRBD2	TRBV7-6	TRBJ2-1	TGTGCCAGCAGCCAAAGCACTAGCGGGGGAATCTACAATGAGCAGTTCTTC	CASSQSTSGGIYNEQFF
NA	TRBV6-5	TRBJ1-1	TGTGCCAGCAGAAATACAGGGATCGTTGGGTCTGAAGCTTTCTTT	CASRNTGIVGSEAFF
NA	TRBV28	TRBJ2-7	TGTGCCAGCAGTCACTCCTACGAGCAGTACTTC	CASSHSYEQYF
NA	TRBV28	TRBJ1-2	TGTGCCAGCAGTTCTCACCGGGAGCACTATGGCTACACCTTC	CASSSHREHYGYTF
NA	TRBV15	TRBJ2-1	TGTGCCACCAGCAGGGAGGCTAGAAACAATGAGCAGTTCTTC	CATSREARNNEQFF
TRBD2	TRBV5-1	TRBJ2-7	TGCGCCAGCTTTCCGGGACTAGCGTTCTCCTACGAGCAGTACTTC	CASFPGLAFSYEQYF
TRBD1	TRBV27	TRBJ1-2	TGTGCCAGCAGCAGGACCGGGACAGGGCGCGGCTACACCTTC	CASSRTGTGRGYTF
NA	TRBV7-2	TRBJ2-1	TGTGCCAGCAAACCTATTGGGGCAAATGAGCAGTTCTTC	CASKPIGANEQFF
NA	TRBV7-2	TRBJ1-2	TGTGCCAGCAGCTTCGGAGTCTATGGCTACACCTTC	CASSFGVYGYTF
NA	TRBV7-2	TRBJ1-5	TGTGCCAGCAGCTTAGGAGGTACGGACAATCAGCCCCAGCATTTT	CASSLGGTDNQPQHF
NA	TRBV19	TRBJ2-3	TGTGCCAGTAGTCTCGGCAGGGCTACAGATACGCAGTATTTT	CASSLGRATDTQYF
NA	TRBV27	TRBJ2-3	TGTGCCAGCCCCTGGGGCACCCCCAACACAGATACGCAGTATTTT	CASPWGTPNTDTQYF
TRBD2	TRBV7-8	TRBJ2-5	TGTGCCAGCAGCTTAGCAGGGAGCGGGAACCAAGAGACCCAGTACTTC	CASSLAGSGNQETQYF
TRBD1	TRBV27	TRBJ1-5	TGTGCCAGCAGTTCGGGACAGGGATACGATCAGCCCCAGCATTTT	CASSSGQGYDQPQHF
NA	TRBV4-3	TRBJ1-1	TGCGCCAGCAGCCAAGATATCGTCACCAGAGGGGCTTTCTTT	CASSQDIVTRGAFF
NA	TRBV11-2	TRBJ1-4	TGTGCCAGCAGCTTTGCAGGAGGGAATGAAAAACTGTTTTTT	CASSFAGGNEKLFF
NA	TRBV11-2	TRBJ2-7	TGTGCCAGCAGCTTAGACGGCCTAGCTCTTTTTCCGGACGAGCAGTACTTC	CASSLDGLALFPDEQYF
TRBD1	TRBV19	TRBJ1-1	TGTGCCAGTAGCCAAGGGGGCCGGATGAACACTGAAGCTTTCTTT	CASSQGGRMNTEAFF
TRBD1	TRBV7-9	TRBJ2-1	TGTGCCAGCAGCAAGGCCGGGACAGTTCTTAATGAGCAGTTCTTC	CASSKAGTVLNEQFF
NA	TRBV15	TRBJ2-1	TGTGCCACCCGTGACCCCTCGGGGAATGAGCAGTTCTTC	CATRDPSGNEQFF
NA	TRBV4-1	TRBJ1-2	TGCGCCAGCAGCCCCGTCGGCGGGTGGTTTGGCTACACCTTC	CASSPVGGWFGYTF
NA	TRBV4-3	TRBJ2-7	TGCGCCAGCAGCCGCCAGTTGGGGGACTACGAGCAGTACTTC	CASSRQLGDYEQYF
TRBD2	TRBV29-1	TRBJ2-3	TGCAGCGCCGGGGCGGGAGTGGTTACGCAGTATTTT	CSAGAGVVTQYF